What follows are 6 T cell receptor beta chains derived from one specimen sequenced in a study of CD8 T cells in ankylosing spondylitis. Their antigen targets remain unknown. Study-level points and caveats: A motif in TCR beta, a set of under ten highly homologous variants, appeared characteristic of ankylosing spondylitis blood.

One entry per CDR3 protein results from TCRdb running MiXCR on the 5' RACE reads. The table lists 750,000 to 850,000 distinct CDR3 sequences, 10% to 15% of them singletons. Sample: blood, either unsorted or a sorted T cell fraction (not recorded which). Receptors were obtained from a male donor with ankylosing spondylitis.

This clonotype showed up just a few times. The rearrangement joins TRBV15 to TRBJ1-4, with TRBD1 matching 8 bases. Germline V gene lookup returns CDR1 LNHNV and CDR2 YYDKDF (reference sequence). Trimming cost V 0 bases and J 6 bases; bases outside gene matches: 6. This CDR3 is 16 amino acids long. CDR3 residues: CATSRDYQGAHEKLFF. In DNA, the CDR3 is TGTGCCACCAGCAGAGATTATCAGGGGGCCCATGAAAAACTGTTTTTT.

This clonotype was detected ten times or more. The chain uses TRBV5-1 and TRBJ2-3; D is unresolved. This CDR3 is built from 15 residues. Germline V lookup: CDR1 SGHRS, CDR2 YFSETQ. V was cut by 0 bases and J by 1 base, with 9 bases left in between. CDR3: CASSLDPVGTDTQYF. CDR3 bases: TGCGCCAGCAGCTTGGACCCAGTGGGCACAGATACGCAGTATTTT.

This chain joins TRBV6-5 and TRBJ2-2, with a tentative D call TRBD2 (6 bases). CDR3 length: 13 residues. V was clipped by 3 bases and J by 9 bases, with 11 bases between them. Germline V gives CDR1 MNHEY, CDR2 SVGAGI. The DNA of the CDR3 is TGTGCCAGCAGTTATAGGGAGGACCGGGAGCTGTTTTTT. This translates into CASSYREDRELFF.

This clonotype was seen a handful of times. The CDR3 loop reads CASSEDGAYGYTF. In DNA form, the CDR3 reads TGCGCCAGCAGCGAAGACGGGGCGTATGGCTACACCTTC. The V gene is TRBV5-1, the J gene TRBJ1-2; D possibly corresponds to TRBD1 (5 bases). Trimming removed 4 bases at V and 5 bases at J, with 12 bases between. CDR3 size: 13 residues. Germline-derived CDR1 and CDR2 are SGHRS and YFSETQ.

In this sample, this clonotype turned up a few times. The chain couples TRBV10-3 to TRBJ2-5, with D possibly being TRBD2 (6 bases). V lost 8 bases and J 3 bases, leaving 13 bases between the germline ends. CDR1 is ENHRY, CDR2 SYGVKD, per germline. The CDR3 is 13 residues long. The CDR3 DNA follows: TGTGCCATCGGGAGGTCCGTGGAAGAGACCCAGTACTTC. It is translated as CAIGRSVEETQYF.

The chain recombines TRBV7-9 with TRBJ2-2, with TRBD2 identical over 7 bases. Per the germline V gene, CDR1 is SEHNR and CDR2 is FQNEAQ (reference sequence). V was pared by 5 bases and J by 8 bases, with 5 bases of the junction left unmatched. This CDR3 comprises 13 residues. The CDR3 is CASSARTRGELFF. The DNA for the CDR3 is TGTGCCAGCAGCGCCCGGACTAGAGGGGAGCTGTTTTTT.